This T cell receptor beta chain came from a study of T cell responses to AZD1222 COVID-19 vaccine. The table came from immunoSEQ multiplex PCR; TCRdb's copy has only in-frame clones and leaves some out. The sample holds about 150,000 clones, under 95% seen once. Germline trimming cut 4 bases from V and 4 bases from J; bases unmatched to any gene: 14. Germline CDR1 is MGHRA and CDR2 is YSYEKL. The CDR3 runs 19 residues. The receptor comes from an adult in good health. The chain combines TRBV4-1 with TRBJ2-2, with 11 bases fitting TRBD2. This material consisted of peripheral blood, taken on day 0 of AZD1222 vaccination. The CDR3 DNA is TGCGCCAGCAGCCCGGTGACTAGCGGGGACCTCACGGGCACCGGGGAGCTGTTTTTT. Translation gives CASSPVTSGDLTGTGELFF.